This entry lists 3 T cell receptor beta chains sequenced from one sample in a study of T-cell reconstitution after alpha-beta-depleted transplantation in children (dated by TCRdb to about 2016). The time point label on this specimen signifies: day 60 (about 2 months) after transplantation. The treatment or condition label for this specimen denotes: allogeneic hematopoietic cell transplantation with graft depleted of TCRalphabeta T cells and CD19 B cells. The library was obtained by PCR. The reads were generated on an Illumina HiSeq 2500. Molecular barcoding was employed in the preparation of TCR libraries, with unique molecular identifiers being used to normalize TCRbeta repertoire quantification. TCRdb reworked the public reads: Q25 trimming with fastp, MiXCR clone assembly, productive beta chains retained. Identical CDR3 protein sequences are pooled into one entry, listed with their most common genes and DNA. In this sample the table shows over 90,000 distinct CDR3 sequences, around 6.1% of which occur a single time. 5.5% to 6.5% of the sample is taken by the ten largest.

The sample was PBMCs, mostly from graft donor cells, taken 60 days after TCRalphabeta/CD19-depleted stem cell transplant. These receptors were obtained from a female patient aged 2-10 years who had a stem cell transplant for Fanconi anemia, so the T cells may come from the graft donor.

Many counts were recorded for this clonotype. The chain uses TRBV12-3 or TRBV12-4 and TRBJ2-2; 8 nucleotides align to TRBD2. V shed 8 bases, J shed 2 bases, and the junction held 7 bases outside the gene matches. The CDR3 runs to 15 residues. CDR3 in amino acids: CASHILAVNTGELFF. The CDR3, as DNA: TGTGCCAGCCACATACTAGCGGTTAACACCGGGGAGCTGTTTTTT.

The sample holds many counts of this clonotype. This chain links TRBV29-1 with TRBJ2-3; D is unresolved. The CDR3 is 11 amino acids. Trimming stripped 7 bases from V and 7 bases from J, with 12 bases between. CDR1 is SQVTM, CDR2 ANQGSEA, per germline. The CDR3 DNA follows: TGCAGCGAGGGCATACAGAATACGCAGTATTTT. Translating gives CSEGIQNTQYF.

This chain connects TRBV5-1 to TRBJ1-5, with a tentative D call TRBD1 (5 bases). The CDR3 has 14 amino acids. Deletions cut 2 bases from V and 2 bases from J, with 8 bases between. In germline, CDR1 is SGHRS, CDR2 YFSETQ. As DNA, the CDR3 is TGCGCCAGCAGCTTCTTAGGGGGCAATCAGCCCCAGCATTTT. Its translation: CASSFLGGNQPQHF.